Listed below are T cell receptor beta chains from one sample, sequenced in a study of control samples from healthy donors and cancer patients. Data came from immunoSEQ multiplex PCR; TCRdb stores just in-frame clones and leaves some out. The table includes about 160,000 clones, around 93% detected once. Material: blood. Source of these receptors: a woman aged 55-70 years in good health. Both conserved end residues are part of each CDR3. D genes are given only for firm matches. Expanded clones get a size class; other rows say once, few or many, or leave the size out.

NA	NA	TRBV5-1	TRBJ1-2	TGCGCCAGCAGCTTCGGCCGTACGGGGGGAGATTATGGCTACACCTTC	CASSFGRTGGDYGYTF
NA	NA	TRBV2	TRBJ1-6	TGTGCCAGCAGGGCCGTCGGTTCACCCCTCCACTTT	CASRAVGSPLHF
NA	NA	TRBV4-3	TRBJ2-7	TGCGCCAGCAGCCAAGATTGGGGGTCTTCCTACGAGCAGTACTTC	CASSQDWGSSYEQYF
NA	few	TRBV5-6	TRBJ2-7	TGTGCCAGCAGCTTGGGACAGGCGAGCTCCTACGAGCAGTACTTC	CASSLGQASSYEQYF
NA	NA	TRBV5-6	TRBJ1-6	TGTGCCAGCAGCGCATGGACTGCTGTGTCACCCCTCCACTTT	CASSAWTAVSPLHF
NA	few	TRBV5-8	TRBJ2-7	TGTGCCAGCAGGAGGGGGGGGACCCACGAGCAGTACTTC	CASRRGGTHEQYF
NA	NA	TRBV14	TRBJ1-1	TGTGCCAGCAGCCAACTAGCGGGCTCTGGCACTGAAGCTTTCTTT	CASSQLAGSGTEAFF
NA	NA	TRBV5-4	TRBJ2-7	TGTGCCAGCAGCTTTAGTTCGGCAGGGGCGCTCTACGAGCAGTACTTC	CASSFSSAGALYEQYF
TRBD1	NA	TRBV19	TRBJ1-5	TGTGCCAGTAGAAAGATGGGACAGGGTGTGGCTCAGCCCCAGCATTTT	CASRKMGQGVAQPQHF
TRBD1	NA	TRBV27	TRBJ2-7	TGTGCCAGCAGTTCGATTCGGACAGGGGGCTTCTACGAGCAGTACTTC	CASSSIRTGGFYEQYF
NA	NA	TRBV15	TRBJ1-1	TGTGCCACCAGGGAGGGAGACACTGAAGCTTTCTTT	CATREGDTEAFF
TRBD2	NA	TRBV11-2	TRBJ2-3	TGTGCCAGCAGCCAGCCGGGACTAGCGGGGGGGCTGGCAGATACGCAGTATTTT	CASSQPGLAGGLADTQYF
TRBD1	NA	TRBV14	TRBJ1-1	TGTGCCAGCAGCCAGTGGCAGGGGGCTGGTAGCACTGAAGCTTTCTTT	CASSQWQGAGSTEAFF
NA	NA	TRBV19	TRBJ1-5	TGTGCCACCCGCAACCCTAAAGAGGGGGGCTTTACTGGCAATCAGCCCCAGCATTTT	CATRNPKEGGFTGNQPQHF
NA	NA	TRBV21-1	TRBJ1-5	TGTGCCAGCAGCATCCGGGGCCGTCAGCCCCAGCATTTT	CASSIRGRQPQHF
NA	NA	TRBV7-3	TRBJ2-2	TGTGCCAGCAGCTTAACCCCAGGGTCCCGACTGAACACCGGGGAGCTGTTTTTT	CASSLTPGSRLNTGELFF
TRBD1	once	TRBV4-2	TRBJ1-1	TGTGCCAGCAGCCAAGAGGCCCTAGGACAGGGGTCCACTGAAGCTTTCTTT	CASSQEALGQGSTEAFF
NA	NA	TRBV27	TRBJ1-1	TGTGCCAGCACCACCCTAGGGGGGCGAACTGAAGCTTTCTTT	CASTTLGGRTEAFF
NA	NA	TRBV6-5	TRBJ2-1	TGTGCCAGCAGCCGGAGTACGGATTTGGAGCAGTTCTTC	CASSRSTDLEQFF
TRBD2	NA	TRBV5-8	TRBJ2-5	TGTGCCAGCACCTCCGGGACTAGGTCACAAGAGACCCAGTACTTC	CASTSGTRSQETQYF
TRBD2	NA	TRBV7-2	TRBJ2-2	TGTGCCAGCAGTCTAGCGGGGGGGAGTGGGGAGCTGTTTTTT	CASSLAGGSGELFF
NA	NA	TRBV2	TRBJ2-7	TGTGCCAGCAGCCTCGGGACGGAATCCCACTCCTACGAGCAGTACTTC	CASSLGTESHSYEQYF